This T cell receptor (beta chain) was found in a study of control samples from healthy donors and cancer patients (TCRdb year 2020). The library was prepared using the immunoSEQ multiplex PCR assay. TCRdb obtained this table from immuneACCESS and retained in-frame rearrangements with V and J assigned. These tables miss some clones; where compared with another copy, unresolved V genes account for less than half of the shortfall, and the remainder is unexplained. The sample has more than 100,000 clones on record, more than 85% of them singletons. Jointly, the top ten make up approximately 7.8% of the sample. The CDR3, from cysteine to phenylalanine, totals 13 residues. The DNA shown is the 39-base CDR3, in frame from base 1. The germline V gene supplies CDR1 MNHNS and CDR2 SASEGT. V loses 3 bases of germline sequence and J loses 6 bases, and the interval between the two ends is 9 bases. This clone was seen a handful of times. Which antigen it targets is not known. Base qualities were left out, and no much larger clone turns up one base away.

The receptor was derived from a woman aged 18-35 years in good health. In this chain, TRBV6-1 is recombined with TRBJ1-5, and the D gene may be TRBD1, 5 bases matching. The sample consisted of blood. In nucleotides, the sequence is TGTGCCAGCAGTGATCCAGGGACTCAGCCCCAGCATTTT. Its protein product is CASSDPGTQPQHF.